This passage covers 8 T cell receptor beta chains from one sample sequenced in a study of T cells in Graves' hyperthyroidism and ophthalmopathy. Amplified TCR beta CDR3 regions derived from RNA transcripts. HTBI primers drove first-round RT-PCR of the TCR CDR3. MiXCR, run by TCRdb on the multiplex PCR reads, gives a single entry per CDR3 protein. This table has about 590,000 distinct CDR3 sequences, 15% to 19% appearing once. Sequencing was performed on blood. These receptors were obtained from a woman aged 25 to 39 with Graves' hyperthyroidism.

V gene TRBV4-1 combines with J gene TRBJ2-1; D may be TRBD2 (6 bases). Germline V CDR1 and CDR2: MGHRA, YSYEKL. The CDR3 is 16 residues long. V lost 4 bases and J lost 4, with 17 bases in between. The CDR3 sequence is CASSPPWRGKYNEQFF. Here the CDR3 DNA reads TGCGCCAGCAGCCCACCTTGGCGCGGGAAGTACAATGAGCAGTTCTTC.

This clonotype was counted ten times or more. The CDR3 sequence is CASSLRRGLAVQETQYF. Written as DNA, the CDR3 is TGTGCCAGCAGCTTGCGAAGAGGACTAGCGGTCCAAGAGACCCAGTACTTC. This rearrangement joins TRBV7-9 to TRBJ2-5, with 10 bases matching TRBD2. V shed 3 bases, J shed 1 base, and the junction held 8 bases outside the gene matches. Germline values: CDR1 SEHNR, CDR2 FQNEAQ (reference sequence). The CDR3 totals 17 residues.

This clonotype was seen repeatedly, ten times or more. The chain recombines TRBV24-1 with TRBJ2-1; D might be TRBD1 or TRBD2, each matching 5 bases. Trimming removed 2 bases at V and 9 bases at J, with 10 bases between. The length of the CDR3 is 13 residues. Germline lookup yields CDR1 KGHDR and CDR2 SFDVKD. CDR3 amino acids: CATSDWGKGEQFF. The CDR3 nucleotides are TGTGCCACCAGTGATTGGGGGAAGGGTGAGCAGTTCTTC.

This clonotype was counted only a few times. This chain connects TRBV5-6 to TRBJ1-1; D is undetermined. CDR1 SGHDT and CDR2 YYEEEE come from the germline V gene. The CDR3 consists of 15 residues. Trimming shortened V by 1 base and J by 0 bases, and 10 bases separated the two germline ends. Here the CDR3 DNA reads TGTGCCAGCAGCTTGTTCGCAGCCATGAACACTGAAGCTTTCTTT. Its protein product is CASSLFAAMNTEAFF.

This clonotype was recorded many times. V is TRBV3-1 and J is TRBJ2-3, with TRBD1 matching 8 bases. Germline V lookup: CDR1 LGHDT, CDR2 YNNKEL (reference sequence). After removal of 5 bases from V and 4 bases from J, the junction contained 8 bases not matched to a gene. The CDR3 has 15 amino acids. This CDR3 reads CASSYRTGLADTQYF. The CDR3 DNA reads TGTGCCAGCAGCTACCGGACAGGGCTAGCAGATACGCAGTATTTT.

This clonotype has a count of ten or more. The V gene is TRBV28, the J gene TRBJ2-3; D tentatively fits TRBD1 or TRBD2 (5 bases each). Trimming pared 3 bases from V and 2 bases from J, leaving 15 bases between. Germline CDR1 and CDR2: MDHEN and SYDVKM. This CDR3 spans 16 amino acids. As DNA, the CDR3 is TGTGCCAGCAGTTTCTACGGGGACCACTACACAGATACGCAGTATTTT. Translation gives CASSFYGDHYTDTQYF.

About this clonotype itself: A read error is possible here, since a much larger clone lies one base away. The gene calls are TRBV20-1 and TRBJ2-7; 7 bases agree with TRBD2. J lost 0 bases, V lost 3 bases, and 2 bases had no gene match. Germline CDR1 and CDR2: DFQATT and SNEGSKA (reference sequence). CDR3 length equals 13 residues. The CDR3 DNA is TGCAGTGCTAGCGGGAGGACCTCCTACGAGCAGTACTTC. Its translation: CSASGRTSYEQYF.

In its sample, this clonotype was seen many times. The genes are TRBV20-1 and TRBJ2-5, with D possibly TRBD1 on 5 matching bases. Trimming shortened V by 3 bases and J by 5 bases, and 7 bases separated the two germline ends. The CDR3 loop spans 11 amino acids. Germline loops: CDR1 DFQATT, CDR2 SNEGSKA (reference sequence). The CDR3: CSARKGETQYF. CDR3 sequence (DNA): TGCAGTGCTAGGAAGGGGGAGACCCAGTACTTC.